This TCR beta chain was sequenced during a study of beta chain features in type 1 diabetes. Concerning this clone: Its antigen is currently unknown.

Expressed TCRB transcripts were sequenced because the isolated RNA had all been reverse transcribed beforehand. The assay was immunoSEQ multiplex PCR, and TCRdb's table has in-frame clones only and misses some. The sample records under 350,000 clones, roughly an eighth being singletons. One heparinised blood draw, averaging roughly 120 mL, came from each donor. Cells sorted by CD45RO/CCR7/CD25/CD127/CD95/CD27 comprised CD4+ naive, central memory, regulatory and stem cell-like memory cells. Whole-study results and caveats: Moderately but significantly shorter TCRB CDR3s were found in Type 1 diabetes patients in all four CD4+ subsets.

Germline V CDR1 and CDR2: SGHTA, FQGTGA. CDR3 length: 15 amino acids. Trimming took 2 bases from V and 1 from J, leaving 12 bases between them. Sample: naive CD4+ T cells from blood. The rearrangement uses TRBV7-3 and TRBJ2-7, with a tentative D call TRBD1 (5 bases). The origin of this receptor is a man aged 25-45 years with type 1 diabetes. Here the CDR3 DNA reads TGTGCCAGCAGCTTATCAGGGTTGCCATCCTACGAGCAGTACTTC. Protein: CASSLSGLPSYEQYF.